The clone carrying this T cell receptor beta chain was seen more than once but under ten times. The junction departs from the called germline gene at one end, perhaps through a read error. CDR3 length: 11 amino acids. Per germline, CDR1 DFQATT and CDR2 SNEGSKA (reference sequence). A library of TCRbeta sequences, prepared with unique molecular identifiers, was generated. From the PCR reads, TCRdb called clonotypes with MiXCR, one entry per CDR3 protein. The sample consists of some 340,000 distinct CDR3 sequences, around a tenth of them appearing once. This record belongs to a study of T-cell reconstitution after alpha-beta-depleted transplantation in children.

The sample in question was PBMCs from the stem cell graft donor, obtained from the stem cell graft. This sequence joins TRBV20-1 and TRBJ1-1; D remains ambiguous. The source is a human donor who donated a stem cell graft to a child with acute lymphoblastic leukemia. CDR3 sequence: CSADTYTEAFF. CDR3 DNA sequence: TGCAGTGCTGATACTTACACCGAAGCTTTCTTT.